These T cell receptor beta chains were read from a single sample in a study of OX40 agonist ivuxolimab in advanced cancers. Clones were sequenced by immunoSEQ multiplex PCR, and TCRdb holds only the in-frame ones, with some missing. The data hold about 41,000 clones, with approximately 89% observed a single time. The sample in question was CD4+ or CD8+ T cells sorted from blood, obtained in a trial of the OX40 agonist ivuxolimab. The receptor source for this set is an adult with an advanced solid tumor such as melanoma, head and neck, liver or kidney cancer. Each CDR3 is given with its conserved first and last residue. D genes are given only for firm matches.

CDR3 protein	J gene	V gene	D gene	CDR3 length
CASSLAGTEETQYF	TRBJ2-5	TRBV5-6	TRBD1	14
CASSPGEDWREKLFF	TRBJ1-4	TRBV9	.	15
CASSEAGDGKQYF	TRBJ2-3	TRBV6-1	.	13
CASSLGRENTEAFF	TRBJ1-1	TRBV7-6	.	14
CAISMKGGYTF	TRBJ1-2	TRBV10-3	.	11
CASGAIGQGANEQFF	TRBJ2-1	TRBV2	TRBD1	15
CASTGLAPSGANVLTF	TRBJ2-6	TRBV2	TRBD2	16
CASSTEGFYEQYF	TRBJ2-7	TRBV6-5	.	13
CASSYQTGGGELFF	TRBJ2-2	TRBV5-4	.	14
CASSLEGYGYTF	TRBJ1-2	TRBV5-1	.	12
CASSKTDGGELFF	TRBJ2-2	TRBV27	.	13
CASRGQIGELFF	TRBJ2-2	TRBV27	.	12
CASSLTGDGYTF	TRBJ1-2	TRBV11-3	.	12
CASSQAGAETQYF	TRBJ2-5	TRBV28	.	13
CAISEGNYGYTF	TRBJ1-2	TRBV10-3	.	12
CASSFMGSVYNEQFF	TRBJ2-1	TRBV28	.	15
CASSSSAGNEKLFF	TRBJ1-4	TRBV6-5	.	14
CASSRLEGYTF	TRBJ1-2	TRBV2	.	11
CASSDSGQTNEKLFF	TRBJ1-4	TRBV9	.	15
CASSFMDTEAFF	TRBJ1-1	TRBV11-2	.	12
CASSQEGGREPYNEQFF	TRBJ2-1	TRBV14	.	17
CASSVGGERSSYNEQFF	TRBJ2-1	TRBV19	.	17
CASSLVVKYRTDTQYF	TRBJ2-3	TRBV7-2	.	16
CASSSGGLAGVSDTQYF	TRBJ2-3	TRBV28	TRBD2	17
CASGLGHQSAEAFF	TRBJ1-1	TRBV7-2	.	14
CASRSGQGGGGSGNTIYF	TRBJ1-3	TRBV5-4	TRBD1	18
CASSAYAGPSRKGYGYTF	TRBJ1-2	TRBV18	.	18
CASSISQVMNTEAFF	TRBJ1-1	TRBV19	.	15
CASSYRGTGELFF	TRBJ2-2	TRBV6-5	.	13
CASSSEPGQGITGELFF	TRBJ2-2	TRBV28	TRBD1	17
CASGPRGLNTGELFF	TRBJ2-2	TRBV9	.	15
CASSFPSTTNEKLFF	TRBJ1-4	TRBV7-9	.	15
CARTSRDGNQPQHF	TRBJ1-5	TRBV19	.	14